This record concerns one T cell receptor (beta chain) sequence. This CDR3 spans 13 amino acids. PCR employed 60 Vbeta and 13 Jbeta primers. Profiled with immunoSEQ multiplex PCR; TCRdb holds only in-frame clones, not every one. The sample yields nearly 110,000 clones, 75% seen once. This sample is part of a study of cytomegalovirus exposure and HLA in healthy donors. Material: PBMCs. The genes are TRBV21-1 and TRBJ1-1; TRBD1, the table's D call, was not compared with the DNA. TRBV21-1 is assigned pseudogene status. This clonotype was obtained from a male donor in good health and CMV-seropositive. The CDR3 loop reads CASTGVPNTEAFF. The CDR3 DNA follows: TGTGCCAGTACAGGGGTTCCGAACACTGAAGCTTTCTTT.